This T cell receptor (beta chain) was identified in a study of T cells after yellow fever vaccination. The overall study: In the case of low-cell-number fractions, SMART-Seq v4 Ultra Low Input was used for preparation.

The study's findings and limits: Relatively few clonotypes were ones that appeared in both CD4 and CD8 compartments.

This clonotype was found many times. Its antigen is unknown. TCRdb used MiXCR to reprocess the 5' RACE reads, holding one entry per CDR3 protein. The profile shows around 320,000 distinct CDR3 sequences, roughly 8.7% of them singletons. This CDR3 has 16 amino acids. Germline CDR1 reads MNHEY; CDR2 reads SVGEGT. V dropped 5 bases and J dropped 0 bases, with 13 bases sitting between them. The origin of this receptor is a man aged 18 to 30 who received the YFV17D yellow fever vaccine. The material sequenced was CD4+ T cells sorted from PBMCs, taken 5 days after the yellow fever booster vaccination. The chain employs TRBV6-2 or TRBV6-3 and TRBJ2-2; tentative D call: TRBD1 (5 bases). The CDR3 spells CASSDQGAANTGELFF. The CDR3 DNA sequence: TGTGCCAGCAGTGATCAAGGGGCGGCGAACACCGGGGAGCTGTTTTTT.